Listed below are T cell receptor beta chains from one sample, sequenced in a study of blood T cell repertoires in COVID-19. The assay was immunoSEQ multiplex PCR, and TCRdb's table has in-frame clones only and misses some. Counted here are tens of thousands of clones, less than 85% occurring once; the ten biggest clones make up roughly 2.5%. The source material was peripheral blood. The receptor source for this set is a man in his fifties or sixties with acute or convalescent COVID-19. CDR3s include the opening cysteine and the closing phenylalanine or tryptophan. D genes are given only for firm matches. Only some rows state a clone size, as once, few, many or a class for expanded clones.

TRBJ2-5 | TRBV29-1 | NA | NA | TGCAGCGTGCCGGACAAAGGAGAGACCCAGTACTTC | CSVPDKGETQYF
TRBJ2-5 | TRBV24-1 | TRBD2 | few | TGTGCCACCAGTGATAGGGGGGACCGCGGGAGGGTCGAGACCCAGTACTTC | CATSDRGDRGRVETQYF
TRBJ2-7 | TRBV6-1 | NA | NA | TGTGCCAGCAGTGATACAGGGTTATCCTACGAGCAGTACTTC | CASSDTGLSYEQYF
TRBJ1-6 | TRBV3-1/TRBV3-2 | NA | few | TGTGCCAGCAGCCAAGACCAGGTCCATGGGAATTCACCCCTCCACTTT | CASSQDQVHGNSPLHF
TRBJ2-3 | TRBV5-8 | TRBD2 | few | TGTGCCAGCAGCTCGCCCAGGGAGGGCCCAGATACGCAGTATTTT | CASSSPREGPDTQYF
TRBJ1-3 | TRBV5-7 | NA | NA | TGTGCCAGCAGCAACTTGCACTCTGGAAACACCATATATTTT | CASSNLHSGNTIYF
TRBJ2-2 | TRBV30 | TRBD1 | NA | TGTGCCTGGAGGGCCCAGACAGGGCACGGGGAGCTGTTTTTT | CAWRAQTGHGELFF
TRBJ2-1 | TRBV7-6 | TRBD2 | NA | TGTGCCAGCAGCCCTAGCGGGGGGGCCTACAATGAGCAGTTCTTC | CASSPSGGAYNEQFF
TRBJ2-3 | TRBV4-1 | NA | NA | TGCGCCAGCAGCCAAGGAATTGTAATGGGGGCGCGAGATACGCAGTATTTT | CASSQGIVMGARDTQYF
TRBJ1-5 | TRBV27 | NA | NA | TGTGCCAGCAGTTCTTCAGGGAATCAGCCCCAGCATTTT | CASSSSGNQPQHF
TRBJ1-4 | TRBV25-1 | NA | NA | TGTGCCAGCAATCCAGGGGATGAAAAACTGTTTTTT | CASNPGDEKLFF
TRBJ2-5 | TRBV15 | NA | NA | TGTGCCACCAGCTTCCGGGGACTGCAAGAGACCCAGTACTTC | CATSFRGLQETQYF
TRBJ2-1 | TRBV15 | TRBD2 | NA | TGTGCCGTCGGGGGAGCGGGAGAGGATGAGCAGTTCTTC | CAVGGAGEDEQFF
TRBJ1-2 | TRBV20-1 | NA | NA | TGCAGTGCCAGAGACAGTGGTGGCTACACCTTC | CSARDSGGYTF
TRBJ2-2 | TRBV2 | NA | NA | TGTGCCAGCAGTGAGCTACTAGCTACGAACACCGGGGAGCTGTTTTTT | CASSELLATNTGELFF
TRBJ1-4 | TRBV14 | NA | NA | TGTGCCAGCAGCCAACGAGGGAACGAAAAACTGTTTTTT | CASSQRGNEKLFF
TRBJ1-4 | TRBV5-1 | TRBD1 | NA | TGCGCCAGCAGCTTGGGACAGGGGGGCTCAACTAATGAAAAACTGTTTTTT | CASSLGQGGSTNEKLFF
TRBJ2-7 | TRBV4-1 | NA | NA | TGCGCCAGCAGCCAAGATGACAGAGGCTACGAGCAGTACTTC | CASSQDDRGYEQYF
TRBJ2-3 | TRBV9 | TRBD2 | NA | TGTGCCAGCAGCGTAGGGCTAGCGGGAGTAGGAGGCACAGATACGCAGTATTTT | CASSVGLAGVGGTDTQYF
TRBJ2-3 | TRBV5-1 | TRBD2 | NA | TGCGCCAGCAGCTTGGTACTAGCGGACACAGATACGCAGTATTTT | CASSLVLADTDTQYF
TRBJ2-3 | TRBV12-5 | NA | NA | TGTGCTAGTGGTTTGGGGCCAGATACGCAGTATTTT | CASGLGPDTQYF
TRBJ1-3 | TRBV5-1 | NA | NA | TGCGCCAGCAGCTTGGCAAGAGGGTTCGGAAACACCATATATTTT | CASSLARGFGNTIYF
TRBJ2-7 | TRBV7-8 | TRBD1 | NA | TGTGCCAGCAGCCCGGACAGGGTGGGCCTAGCGCCGTCCTACGAGCAGTACTTC | CASSPDRVGLAPSYEQYF
TRBJ2-3 | TRBV2 | TRBD2 | once | TGTGCCAGCAGAAACAGACTAGCGGGGCGCACAGATACGCAGTATTTT | CASRNRLAGRTDTQYF
TRBJ2-7 | TRBV30 | TRBD1 | NA | TGTGCCTGCTACGACAGGGCCGAGCAGTACTTC | CACYDRAEQYF
TRBJ1-3 | TRBV7-9 | TRBD1 | NA | TGTGCCAGCCAAATGGACAGGGCTGGAAACACCATATATTTT | CASQMDRAGNTIYF
TRBJ1-1 | TRBV6-5 | NA | NA | TGTGCCAGCAGGGCGTTAAAGGGGACTGGGACTGAAGCTTTCTTT | CASRALKGTGTEAFF
TRBJ1-1 | TRBV19 | TRBD1 | few | TGTGCCAGTAGTATAGACCCTACGACAGGGCGAGGTGAAGCTTTCTTT | CASSIDPTTGRGEAFF
TRBJ2-1 | TRBV12-5 | NA | NA | TGTGCTAGTGGTTTGGTGTTTTCCCCCGAGGCGAATGAGCAGTTCTTC | CASGLVFSPEANEQFF
TRBJ2-5 | TRBV27 | TRBD1 | once | TGTGCCAGCAGTTTAAGGGGACAGACGGACCTTTTGGGAGAGACCCAGTACTTC | CASSLRGQTDLLGETQYF
TRBJ2-5 | TRBV3-1/TRBV3-2 | TRBD2 | NA | TGTGCCAGCAGCCCCAAAGACCCCGGGACTAGCGGGAGTTTAGAGACCCAGTACTTC | CASSPKDPGTSGSLETQYF
TRBJ1-1 | TRBV19 | NA | NA | TGTGCCAGTAGTATCCCCGGCGGGAACACTGAAGCTTTCTTT | CASSIPGGNTEAFF